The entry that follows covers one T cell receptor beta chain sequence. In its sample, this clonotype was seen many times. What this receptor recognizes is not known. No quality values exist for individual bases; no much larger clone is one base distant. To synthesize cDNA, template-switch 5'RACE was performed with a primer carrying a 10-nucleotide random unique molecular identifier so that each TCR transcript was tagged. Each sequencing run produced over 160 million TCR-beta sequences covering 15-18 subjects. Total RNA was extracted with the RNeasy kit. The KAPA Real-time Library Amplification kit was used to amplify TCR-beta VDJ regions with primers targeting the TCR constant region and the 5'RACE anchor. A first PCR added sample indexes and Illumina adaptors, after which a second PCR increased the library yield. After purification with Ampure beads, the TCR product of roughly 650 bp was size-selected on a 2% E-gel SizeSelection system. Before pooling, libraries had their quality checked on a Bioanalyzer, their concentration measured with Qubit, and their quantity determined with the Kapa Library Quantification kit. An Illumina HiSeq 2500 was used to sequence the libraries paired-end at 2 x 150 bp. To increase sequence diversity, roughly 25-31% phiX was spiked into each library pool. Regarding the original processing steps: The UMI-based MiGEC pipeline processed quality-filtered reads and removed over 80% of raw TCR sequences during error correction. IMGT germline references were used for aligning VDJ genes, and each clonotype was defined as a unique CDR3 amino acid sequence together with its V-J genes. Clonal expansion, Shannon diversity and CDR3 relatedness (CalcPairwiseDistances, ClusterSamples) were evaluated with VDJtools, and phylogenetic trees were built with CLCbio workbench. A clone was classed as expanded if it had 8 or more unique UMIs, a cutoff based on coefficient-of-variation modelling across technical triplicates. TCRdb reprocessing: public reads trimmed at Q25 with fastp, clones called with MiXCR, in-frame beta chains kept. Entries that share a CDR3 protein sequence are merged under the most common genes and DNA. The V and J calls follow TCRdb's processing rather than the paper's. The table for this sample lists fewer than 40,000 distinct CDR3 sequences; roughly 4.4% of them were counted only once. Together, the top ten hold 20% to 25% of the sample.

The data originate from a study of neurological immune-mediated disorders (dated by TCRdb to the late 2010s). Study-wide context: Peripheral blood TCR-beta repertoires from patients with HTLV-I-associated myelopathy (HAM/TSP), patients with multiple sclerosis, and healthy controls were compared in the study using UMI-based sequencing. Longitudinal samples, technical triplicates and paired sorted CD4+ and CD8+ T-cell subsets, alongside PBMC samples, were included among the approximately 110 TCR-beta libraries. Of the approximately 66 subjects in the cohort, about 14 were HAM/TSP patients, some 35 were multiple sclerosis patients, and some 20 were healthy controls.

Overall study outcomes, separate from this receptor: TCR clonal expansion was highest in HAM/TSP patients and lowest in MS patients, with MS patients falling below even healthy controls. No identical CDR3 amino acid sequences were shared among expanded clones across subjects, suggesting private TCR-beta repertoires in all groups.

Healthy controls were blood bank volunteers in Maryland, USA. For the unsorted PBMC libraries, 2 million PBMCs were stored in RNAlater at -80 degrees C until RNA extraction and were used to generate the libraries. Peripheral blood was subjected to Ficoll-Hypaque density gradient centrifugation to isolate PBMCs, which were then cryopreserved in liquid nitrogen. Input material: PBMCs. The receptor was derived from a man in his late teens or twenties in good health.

The DNA sequence is given as TGCAGTGCCTGGAATGGCTACACCTTC. It is translated as CSAWNGYTF. The V and J genes are TRBV20-1 and TRBJ1-2; no D segment can be confidently identified. Relative to germline, V is 6 bases shorter and J is 6 bases shorter, with 5 bases between their ends. For CDR1 and CDR2, the germline V gene (reference sequence) lists DFQATT and SNEGSKA. From the cysteine through the phenylalanine, the CDR3 covers 9 amino acids. Here the CDR3 DNA is all that survives: 27 bases in frame from base 1.